This TCR beta chain is drawn from a study of blood T cells in healthy people across ages. Broader study findings: Diversity was higher, and naive CD4+ cells more numerous, in long-lived donors than in aged donors.

CDR1 and CDR2 (germline): SGHRS, YFSETQ. The length of the CDR3 is 14 residues. Concerning this clonotype itself: Its antigen is still unknown.

The authors ran a second PCR of about 6 to 12 cycles using a sample-barcoded 5' primer and a J-beta primer mix. Tags on each cDNA molecule came from a template-switch adaptor with 12 random nucleotides. TCRdb re-called the 5' RACE reads with MiXCR, one entry per CDR3 protein. Altogether some 1.4 million distinct CDR3 sequences are present, 42% being singletons, with the ten largest covering around 8%. The specimen was blood. The chain recombines TRBV5-1 with TRBJ2-7; D uncertain. TRBJ2-5 explains the end of the DNA better; the J call may be wrong. The sequence derives from a woman younger than 30 in good health. The CDR3 is CASSFSSSMETQYF. The CDR3 DNA reads as TGCGCCAGCAGCTTTTCGAGCTCCATGGAGACCCAGTACTTC.